The entry below gives a single T cell receptor beta chain sequence along with its context. Method: immunoSEQ multiplex PCR; TCRdb's copy keeps in-frame clones and lacks some. The profile covers roughly 64,000 clones, with approximately 86% appearing a single time and more than 1% taken by the ten largest. J was trimmed by 6 bases and V by 6 bases; bases with no gene match: 7. The germline V gene encodes CDR1 SGHTA and CDR2 FQGTGA. The CDR3 spans 14 residues. This record belongs to a study of blood T cell repertoires in COVID-19. The receptor comes from a man aged 35-49 years with acute or convalescent COVID-19. Sequencing was done on a sample of peripheral blood. The rearrangement joins TRBV7-3 to TRBJ2-1, with 8 nucleotides matching TRBD2. The chain's CDR3 is CASSYLGGANEQFF. The CDR3 DNA is TGTGCCAGCAGTTACCTCGGGGGGGCCAATGAGCAGTTCTTC. Full variable domain (outside the CDR3, taken from reference TRBV7-3 and TRBJ2-1): GAGVSQTPSNKVTEKGKYVELRCDPISGHTALYWYRQSLGQGPEFLIYFQGTGAADDSGLPNDRFFAVRPEGSVSTLKIQRTERGDSAVYLCASSYLGGANEQFFGPGTRLTVL.